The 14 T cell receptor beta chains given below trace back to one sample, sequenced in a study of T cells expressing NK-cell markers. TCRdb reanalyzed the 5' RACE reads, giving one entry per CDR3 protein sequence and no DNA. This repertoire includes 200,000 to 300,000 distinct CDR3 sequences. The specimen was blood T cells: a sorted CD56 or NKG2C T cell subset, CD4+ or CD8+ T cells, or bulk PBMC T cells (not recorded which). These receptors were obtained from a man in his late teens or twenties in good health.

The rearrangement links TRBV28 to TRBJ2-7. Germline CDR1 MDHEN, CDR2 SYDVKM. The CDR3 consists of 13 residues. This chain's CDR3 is CASRSTLTYEQYF.

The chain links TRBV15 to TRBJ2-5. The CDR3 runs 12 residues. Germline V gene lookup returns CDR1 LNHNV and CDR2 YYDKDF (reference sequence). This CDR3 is CATSGDKGSQYF.

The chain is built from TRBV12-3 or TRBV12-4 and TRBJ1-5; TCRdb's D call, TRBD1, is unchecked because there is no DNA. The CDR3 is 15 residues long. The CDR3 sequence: CASSFGQNSNQPQHF.

CDR3 loop: CSAPIDPGDEQFF. The V and J genes are TRBV29-1 and TRBJ2-1; with no DNA, the TCRdb D assignment of TRBD1 cannot be verified. CDR1 is SQVTM and CDR2 is ANQGSEA in the germline V gene. The CDR3 contains 13 residues.

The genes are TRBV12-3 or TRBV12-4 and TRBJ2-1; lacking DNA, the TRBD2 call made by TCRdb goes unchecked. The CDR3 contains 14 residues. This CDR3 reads CASSIAGGGNEQFF.

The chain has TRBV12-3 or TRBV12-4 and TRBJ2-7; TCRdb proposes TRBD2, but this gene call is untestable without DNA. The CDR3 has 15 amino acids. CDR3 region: CASRGGQRERSEQYF.

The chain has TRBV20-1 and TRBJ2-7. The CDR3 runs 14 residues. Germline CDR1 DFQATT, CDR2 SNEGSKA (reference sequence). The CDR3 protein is CSASSTADTYEQYF.

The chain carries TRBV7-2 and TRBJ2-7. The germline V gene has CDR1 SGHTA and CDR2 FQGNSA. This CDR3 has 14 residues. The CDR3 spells CASSGTVFSYEQYF. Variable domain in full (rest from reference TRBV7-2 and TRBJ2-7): GAGVSQSPSNKVTEKGKDVELRCDPISGHTALYWYRQSLGQGLEFLIYFQGNSAPDKSGLPSDRFSAERTGGSVSTLTIQRTQQEDSAVYLCASSGTVFSYEQYFGPGTRLTVT.

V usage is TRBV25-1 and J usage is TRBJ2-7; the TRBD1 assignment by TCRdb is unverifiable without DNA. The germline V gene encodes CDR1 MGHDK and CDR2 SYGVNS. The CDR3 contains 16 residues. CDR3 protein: CASSAPPPAGPNEQYF.

This chain's CDR3 is CASSLDRAGGPLHSYNEQFF. The J gene is TRBJ2-1, the V gene TRBV7-6; TCRdb lists TRBD1, though no DNA is available to test this call. Germline V gene sequence: CDR1 SGHVS, CDR2 FNYEAQ. The CDR3 totals 20 residues. Full variable domain (missing parts from reference TRBV7-6 and TRBJ2-1): GAGVSQSPRYKVTKRGQDVALRCDPISGHVSLYWYRQALGQGPEFLTYFNYEAQQDKSGLPNDRFSAERPEGSISTLTIQRTEQRDSAMYRCASSLDRAGGPLHSYNEQFFGPGTRLTVL.

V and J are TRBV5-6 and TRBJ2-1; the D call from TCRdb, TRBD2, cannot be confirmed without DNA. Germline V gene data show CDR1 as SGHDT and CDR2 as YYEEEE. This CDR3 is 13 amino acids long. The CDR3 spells CASSRTGRGEQFF.

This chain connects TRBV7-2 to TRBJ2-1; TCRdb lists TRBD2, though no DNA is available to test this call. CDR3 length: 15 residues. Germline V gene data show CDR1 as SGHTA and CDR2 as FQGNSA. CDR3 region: CASSLDFAGTNRRFF.

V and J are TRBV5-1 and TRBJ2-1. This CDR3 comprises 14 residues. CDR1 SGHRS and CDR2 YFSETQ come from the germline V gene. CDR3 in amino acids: CASSFASTDNEQFF.

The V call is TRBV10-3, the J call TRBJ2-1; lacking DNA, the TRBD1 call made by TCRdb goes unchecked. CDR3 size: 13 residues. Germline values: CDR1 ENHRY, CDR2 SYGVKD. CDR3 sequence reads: CAISLDRNNEQFF.